This T cell receptor beta chain was sequenced for a study of shared clonotypes between healthy human individuals. Replicate sorted-subset PCRs were loaded with roughly 190 ng DNA, 29,000 or so T cell genomes. Original data processing: Filtering was not the same, since immunoSEQ gave junction-only sequences without quality scores. The repertoire was sequenced with immunoSEQ multiplex PCR; TCRdb's copy has only in-frame clones and lacks some. The D gene and trimming were derived from the DNA, and the V and J assignments and clone size from that table. Here the sample spans roughly 2 million clones, nearly 97% being singletons. All participating donors were Caucasian adults from Nashville, Tennessee. This receptor was obtained from a man aged 18 to 29 in good health. What was sequenced was naive CD4+ T cells sorted from blood. Subset described: CD45RA+ positively selected.

This CDR3 reads CASSQGQGIVQYF. CDR3 bases: TGTGCCAGCTCACAGGGACAGGGGATCGTGCAGTACTTC. The V call is TRBV18, the J call TRBJ2-7; 10 positions match TRBD1. There are 13 residues in the CDR3. Losses at the gene ends were 4 bases for V and 9 bases for J; bases not matched to a gene: 6. Germline CDR1 and CDR2: KGHSH and LQKENI.